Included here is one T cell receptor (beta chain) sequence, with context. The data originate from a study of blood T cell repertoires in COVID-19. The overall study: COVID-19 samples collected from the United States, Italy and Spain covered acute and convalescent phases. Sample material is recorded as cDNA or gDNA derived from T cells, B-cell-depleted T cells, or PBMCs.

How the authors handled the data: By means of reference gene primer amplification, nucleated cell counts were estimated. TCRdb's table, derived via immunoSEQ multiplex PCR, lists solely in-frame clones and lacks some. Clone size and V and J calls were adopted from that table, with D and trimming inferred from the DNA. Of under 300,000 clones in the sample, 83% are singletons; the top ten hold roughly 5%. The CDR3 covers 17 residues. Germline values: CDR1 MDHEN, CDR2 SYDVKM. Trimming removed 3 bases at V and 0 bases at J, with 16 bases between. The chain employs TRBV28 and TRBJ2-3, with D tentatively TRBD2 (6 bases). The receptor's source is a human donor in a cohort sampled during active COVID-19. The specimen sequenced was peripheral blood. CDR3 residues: CASSLGEWGLSTDTQYF. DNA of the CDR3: TGTGCCAGCAGTTTGGGGGAGTGGGGACTGAGCACAGATACGCAGTATTTT.